This TCR beta chain comes out of a study of T cells after posttransplantation cyclophosphamide. Sequenced by immunoSEQ multiplex PCR; TCRdb stores in-frame clones only, minus some. The repertoire consists of some 25,000 clones, with about 83% occurring once and the leading ten covering around 6.6%. Study results and limitations: Donor CD8+ memory clones often dominated recipient blood repertoires at later times.

Germline CDR1 and CDR2: SGHRS and YFSETQ. Trimming removed 5 bases from V and 4 bases from J, with 9 bases in between. CDR3 length: 12 residues. This clone was picked up one time. No antigen is known for it. This chain uses TRBV5-1 with TRBJ1-1, with D perhaps matching TRBD1 (5 bases). The sample consisted of PBMCs. The sequence derives from a woman aged 55-75 years with a blood cancer, CMV-positive, and with a related stem cell donor. CDR3 protein: CASSWGGTEAFF. The CDR3 nucleotides are TGCGCCAGCAGTTGGGGGGGCACTGAAGCTTTCTTT.